The 25 T cell receptor beta chains below all came from one sample that was sequenced in a study of CD8+CD57+ T cells in acquired aplastic anemia. Investigators profiled TCR beta VDJ and CDR3 from genomic DNA template. One entry per CDR3 protein, called by TCRdb with MiXCR from the reads. The profile covers some 130,000 distinct CDR3 sequences, with 40% to 45% appearing a single time and roughly 8.4% taken by the ten largest. The sample consisted of sorted CD4+, CD8+, or CD8+CD57+ T cells (not recorded which) from PBMCs. The receptors originated from a human donor in good health, serving as a control.

With respect to this clonotype: This CDR3 is missing its conserved last phenylalanine or tryptophan, likely due to a read error. The chain combines TRBV5-1 with TRBJ1-5; D not certain. The CDR3 is 15 residues long. V lost 0 bases, J lost 7 bases, and 14 bases lay in between. The V gene's germline CDR1 is SGHRS and CDR2 YFSETQ. This chain's CDR3 is CASSLEGRAEQPQHS. DNA for the CDR3: TGCGCCAGCAGCTTGGAAGGGAGAGCGGAGCAGCCCCAGCATTCT.

This clonotype was counted many times. The gene calls are TRBV30 and TRBJ1-2; possible D gene TRBD1, 5 bases. This CDR3 region has 15 residues. Germline assignment: CDR1 GTSNPN and CDR2 SVGIG (reference sequence). V lost 0 bases and J 8 bases, leaving 19 bases between the germline ends. The CDR3 DNA sequence: TGTGCCTGGAGTGTACGCGCGAGAGGGGCGTGGGGCTACACCTTC. Amino acid sequence: CAWSVRARGAWGYTF. Combining the CDR3 with reference TRBV30 and TRBJ1-2 gives the whole variable domain SQTIHQWPATLVQPVGSPLSLECTVEGTSNPNLYWYRQAAGRGLQLLFYSVGIGQISSEVPQNLSASRPQDRQFILSSKKLLLSDSGFYLCAWSVRARGAWGYTFGSGTRLTVV.

This chain links TRBV20-1 with TRBJ2-5; tentative D call: TRBD1 (6 bases). Germline V gives CDR1 DFQATT, CDR2 SNEGSKA (reference sequence). Between the trimmed V and J ends, which lost 3 bases and 5 bases, there was a span of 13 bases. The CDR3 has 13 residues. The chain's CDR3 is CSARTAQGETQYF. The DNA for the CDR3 is TGCAGTGCTAGGACCGCCCAGGGGGAGACCCAGTACTTC.

The gene calls are TRBV19 and TRBJ1-3, with a possible D match to TRBD1 (6 bases). Per germline, CDR1 LNHDA and CDR2 SQIVND (reference sequence). V was cut by 3 bases and J by 8 bases, with 23 bases left in between. The length of the CDR3 is 17 residues. CDR3 residues: CASSITSRGGGRYTIYF. CDR3 in DNA: TGTGCCAGTAGTATCACCTCAAGAGGAGGGGGACGATACACCATATATTTT. The variable domain in full, with the rest retrieved from reference TRBV19 and TRBJ1-3, is DGGITQSPKYLFRKEGQNVTLSCEQNLNHDAMYWYRQDPGQGLRLIYYSQIVNDFQKGDIAEGYSVSREKKESFPLTVTSAQKNPTAFYLCASSITSRGGGRYTIYFGEGSWLTVV.

This clonotype appeared many times. The chain combines TRBV5-4 with TRBJ2-7; weak D call: TRBD1 (5 bases). The ends were cut back, 4 bases at V and 3 bases at J, with 17 bases in the middle. Germline-derived CDR1 and CDR2 are SGHNT and YYREEE (reference sequence). The CDR3 is 15 amino acids. The DNA of the CDR3 is TGTGCCAGCAGCCTATCGCCGGACAATAGCTACGAGCAGTACTTC. It codes for CASSLSPDNSYEQYF. Together with reference TRBV5-4 and TRBJ2-7, the CDR3 gives the full variable domain: ETGVTQSPTHLIKTRGQQVTLRCSSQSGHNTVSWYQQALGQGPQFIFQYYREEENGRGNFPPRFSGLQFPNYSSELNVNALELDDSALYLCASSLSPDNSYEQYFGPGTRLTVT.

This clonotype was observed at least ten times. The gene calls are TRBV12-3 or TRBV12-4 and TRBJ2-2; 13 nucleotides agree with TRBD2. The CDR3 totals 16 residues. J lost 4 bases, V lost 4 bases, and 3 bases had no gene match. The CDR3 DNA reads TGTGCCAGCAGTTCCCGACTAGCGGGAGGCACCGGGGAGCTGTTTTTT. Translation gives CASSSRLAGGTGELFF.

Details on this clonotype: A much bigger clone sits one base away, suggesting this may be a read error. V gene TRBV27 combines with J gene TRBJ1-2; 8 positions match TRBD1. Germline V lookup: CDR1 MNHEY, CDR2 SMNVEV (reference sequence). The CDR3 has 13 residues. CDR3 DNA: TGTGCCTGCAGTTCTCAGGGGGCAGATGGCTACACCTTC. This codes for CACSSQGADGYTF.

This clonotype was picked up many times. The chain employs TRBV27 and TRBJ2-1; D call uncertain. Between the trimmed V and J ends, which lost 7 bases and 1 base, there was a span of 11 bases. Germline assignment: CDR1 MNHEY and CDR2 SMNVEV (reference sequence). This CDR3 comprises 14 residues. The CDR3 loop reads CASTRTPSYNEQFF. In DNA, the CDR3 is TGTGCCAGCACCCGGACGCCATCCTACAATGAGCAGTTCTTC.

The sample holds many counts of this clonotype. The gene calls are TRBV12-3 or TRBV12-4 and TRBJ2-1; D might be TRBD1 or TRBD2, each matching 6 bases. Trimming removed 6 bases from V and 8 bases from J, with 17 bases in between. The CDR3 length is 14 residues. CDR3 nucleotides: TGTGCCAGCAGGATACTAGCAGGGGCGGATGAGCAGTTCTTC. It translates to CASRILAGADEQFF.

This clonotype was detected ten times or more. The chain is built from TRBV18 and TRBJ1-2; a weak D match, TRBD1 (6 bases). V was clipped by 2 bases and J by 6 bases, with 10 bases between them. This CDR3 region has 13 residues. Germline CDR1 is KGHSH and CDR2 is LQKENI. The CDR3 region is CASSPRGVDGYTF. CDR3 DNA sequence: TGTGCCAGCTCACCAAGGGGGGTCGATGGCTACACCTTC.

The chain has TRBV2 and TRBJ1-1; perhaps TRBD1 as D (5 bases). This CDR3 comprises 16 residues. From germline, CDR1 is SNHLY and CDR2 FYNNEI. Between the trimmed V and J ends, which lost 1 base and 0 bases, there was a span of 12 bases. In DNA, the CDR3 is TGTGCCAGCAGTGAAGATGGCAGGGCGATGAACACTGAAGCTTTCTTT. Its protein is CASSEDGRAMNTEAFF.

Regarding this clonotype: One end of the junction does not line up with germline, which may come from a read error. J is TRBJ1-2 and V is TRBV29-1, with D tentatively TRBD1 (6 bases). This CDR3 is 15 amino acids long. Germline V CDR1 and CDR2: SQVTM, ANQGSEA. The CDR3 here is CSVEELERGDYGYTF. CDR3 DNA: TGCAGCGTTGAAGAGCTGGAGAGGGGGGACTATGGCTACACTTTC.

At least ten counts were recorded for this clonotype. This chain joins TRBV2 and TRBJ2-3; perhaps TRBD2 as D (5 bases). Germline loops: CDR1 SNHLY, CDR2 FYNNEI. This CDR3 contains 13 residues. The V gene lost 7 bases and the J gene lost 0 bases, with 8 bases spanning the gap. The CDR3 sequence: CASNGESTDTQYF. DNA of the CDR3: TGTGCCAGCAACGGGGAGAGCACAGATACGCAGTATTTT.

The rearrangement joins TRBV5-6 to TRBJ2-7; a weak D match, TRBD2 (6 bases). Germline CDR1 is SGHDT and CDR2 is YYEEEE. The V end lost 4 bases, the J end lost 8 bases, and 10 bases lay between the germline ends. The CDR3 consists of 11 residues. The CDR3 DNA reads as TGTGCCAGCAGCCTCGGGACTCAGCAGTACTTC. This encodes CASSLGTQQYF.

Ten or more counts support this clonotype. The chain has TRBV29-1 and TRBJ1-1; TRBD1 matches 9 bases. The V and J ends lost 6 bases and 5 bases, in that order; junction bases with no gene match: 10. The germline V gene encodes CDR1 SQVTM and CDR2 ANQGSEA. CDR3 length: 14 amino acids. The CDR3 protein is CSVRQGTGLTEAFF. Here the CDR3 DNA reads TGCAGCGTACGACAAGGGACAGGGTTAACTGAAGCTTTCTTT. Variable domain in full (rest from reference TRBV29-1 and TRBJ1-1): SAVISQKPSRDICQRGTSLTIQCQVDSQVTMMFWYRQQPGQSLTLIATANQGSEATYESGFVIDKFPISRPNLTFSTLTVSNMSPEDSSIYLCSVRQGTGLTEAFFGQGTRLTVV.

The chain links TRBV24-1 to TRBJ1-5; D might be TRBD1 (5 bases). Germline CDR1 KGHDR, CDR2 SFDVKD. The CDR3 spans 14 residues. The V and J ends lost 9 bases and 7 bases respectively, with 18 bases between them. This CDR3 reads CATADRGLIQPQHF. In DNA form, the CDR3 reads TGTGCCACCGCAGACAGAGGGTTAATCCAGCCCCAGCATTTT.

This chain joins TRBV10-3 and TRBJ1-1; 11 bases are shared with TRBD1. The J segment lost 1 base and the V segment lost 4 bases, leaving 2 bases of the junction unmatched. Germline loops: CDR1 ENHRY, CDR2 SYGVKD. This CDR3 spans 15 amino acids. CDR3 in amino acids: CAISGTGGANTEAFF. CDR3 bases: TGTGCCATCAGTGGGACAGGGGGCGCGAACACTGAAGCTTTCTTT.

This clonotype was observed many times. The CDR3 coding sequence is TGTGCCAGCAGCTTGGAAATTGCGGAGACCCAGTACTTC. It encodes CASSLEIAETQYF. The V call is TRBV5-5, the J call TRBJ2-5; D is uncertain. Trimming removed 0 bases from V and 5 bases from J, with 8 bases in between. CDR3 length equals 13 residues. The V gene's germline CDR1 is SGHKS and CDR2 YYEKEE (reference sequence).

On this clonotype: With a much larger clone just one base away, this may be a read error. The chain joins TRBV6-5 to TRBJ1-2; the D is unclear. Germline V gives CDR1 MNHEY, CDR2 SVGAGI. The CDR3 consists of 15 residues. CDR3 amino acids: CASSYSRTAGYGNTF. In DNA, the CDR3 is TGTGCCAGCAGTTACTCGAGAACGGCGGGCTATGGCAACACCTTC.

This clonotype occurred a few times. A read error is possible here, since a much larger clone lies one base away. The chain is built from TRBV5-1 and TRBJ1-3; unclear D gene. Between the trimmed V and J ends, which lost 0 bases and 0 bases, there was a span of 10 bases. The CDR3 has 16 amino acids. Germline assignment: CDR1 SGHRS and CDR2 YFSETQ. The CDR3 loop reads CASSLAAGSSGNTIYF. The DNA of the CDR3 is TGCGCCAGCAGCTTGGCGGCAGGCTCCTCTGGAAACACCATATATTTT.

V gene TRBV5-6 combines with J gene TRBJ1-1; 9 bases line up with TRBD1. V shed 1 base and J 5 bases; nucleotides not matched to a gene: 3. Germline CDR1 reads SGHDT; CDR2 reads YYEEEE. This CDR3 is built from 14 residues. CDR3 nucleotide sequence: TGTGCCAGCAGCTTGACAGGGGGCCGGACTGAAGCTTTCTTT. Translating gives CASSLTGGRTEAFF.

The chain couples TRBV7-8 to TRBJ2-7; D may correspond to TRBD1 or TRBD2 (5 bases each). Germline-derived CDR1 and CDR2 are SGHVS and FQNEAQ. The CDR3 consists of 13 residues. V lost 4 bases, J lost 2 bases, and 9 bases lay in between. For the CDR3, the DNA is TGTGCCAGCAGCTGGGACGTAGCCTACGAGCAGTACTTC. It codes for CASSWDVAYEQYF.

In this sample, this clonotype turned up many times. The chain joins TRBV20-1 to TRBJ1-1; D uncertain. This CDR3 is built from 13 residues. Germline CDR1 is DFQATT and CDR2 is SNEGSKA (reference sequence). Between the trimmed V and J ends, which lost 7 bases and 2 bases, there was a span of 14 bases. DNA of the CDR3: TGCAGTGTTCTGTGGGCTTTAAACACTGAAGCTTTCTTT. Translation: CSVLWALNTEAFF.

This clonotype was observed a handful of times. The chain is built from TRBV15 and TRBJ2-7; 9 bases map to TRBD2. The J segment lost 0 bases and the V segment lost 9 bases, leaving 6 bases of the junction unmatched. This CDR3 spans 14 amino acids. Germline lookup yields CDR1 LNHNV and CDR2 YYDKDF (reference sequence). The DNA of the CDR3 is TGTGCCACGCGAGCGGGGGGCTCCTCCTACGAGCAGTACTTC. This translates into CATRAGGSSYEQYF.

This clonotype has at least ten counts. The rearrangement uses TRBV19 and TRBJ1-6, with a weak D call TRBD1 (5 bases). V was pared by 7 bases and J by 7 bases, with 5 bases between. Germline CDR1 reads LNHDA; CDR2 reads SQIVND (reference sequence). The CDR3 contains 11 residues. CDR3 amino acids: CASKGNSPLHF. Here the CDR3 DNA reads TGTGCCAGTAAGGGGAATTCACCCCTCCACTTT.